The T cell receptor beta chain under discussion was sequenced for a study of blood T cell repertoires in COVID-19. Study as a whole: The analysed material was cDNA or gDNA that came from T cells, B-cell-depleted T cells, or PBMCs.

This CDR3 is built from 15 residues. CDR1 is MGHDK, CDR2 SYGVNS, per germline. V dropped 5 bases and J dropped 4; count of bases not matched to a gene: 10. The table came from immunoSEQ multiplex PCR; TCRdb's copy has only in-frame clones and leaves some out. The sample yields under 200,000 clones, around nine tenths seen once. Sequencing was done on a sample of peripheral blood. This receptor was identified in a man between 18 and 35 years old with active or convalescent COVID-19. The chain couples TRBV25-1 to TRBJ1-2; 7 bases are a match to TRBD1. In DNA form, the CDR3 reads TGTGCCAGCAGTACCCCGGGACAGCCTCTCTATGGCTACACCTTC. Its translation: CASSTPGQPLYGYTF.